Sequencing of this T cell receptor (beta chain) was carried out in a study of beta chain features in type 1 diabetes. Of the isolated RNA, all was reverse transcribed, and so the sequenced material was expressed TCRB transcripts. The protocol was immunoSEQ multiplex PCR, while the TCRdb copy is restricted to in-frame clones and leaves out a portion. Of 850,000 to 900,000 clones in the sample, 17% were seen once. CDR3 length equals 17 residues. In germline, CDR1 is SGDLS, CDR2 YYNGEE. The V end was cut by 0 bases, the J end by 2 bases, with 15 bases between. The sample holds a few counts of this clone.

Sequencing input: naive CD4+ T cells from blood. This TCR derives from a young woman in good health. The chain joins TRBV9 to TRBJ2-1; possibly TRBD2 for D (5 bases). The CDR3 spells CASSVGVAIKPYNEQFF. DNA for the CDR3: TGTGCCAGCAGCGTAGGGGTAGCGATCAAACCCTACAATGAGCAGTTCTTC.